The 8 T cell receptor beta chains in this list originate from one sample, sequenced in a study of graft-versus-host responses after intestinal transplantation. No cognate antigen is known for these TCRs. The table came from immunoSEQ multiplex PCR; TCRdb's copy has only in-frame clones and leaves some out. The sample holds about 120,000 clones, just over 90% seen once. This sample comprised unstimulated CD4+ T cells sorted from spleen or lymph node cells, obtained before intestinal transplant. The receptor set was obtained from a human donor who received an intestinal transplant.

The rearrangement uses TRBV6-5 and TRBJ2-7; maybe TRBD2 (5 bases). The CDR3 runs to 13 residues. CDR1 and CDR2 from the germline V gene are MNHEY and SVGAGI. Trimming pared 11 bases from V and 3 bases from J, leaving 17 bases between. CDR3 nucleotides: TGTGCCGTCAGATCTAGTGGAGGCTACGAGCAGTACTTC. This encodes CAVRSSGGYEQYF.

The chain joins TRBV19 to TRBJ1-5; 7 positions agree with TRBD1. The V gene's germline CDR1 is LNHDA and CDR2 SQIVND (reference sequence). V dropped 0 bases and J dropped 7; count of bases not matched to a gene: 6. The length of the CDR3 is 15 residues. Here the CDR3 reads CASSIDGTALQPQHF. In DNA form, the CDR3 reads TGTGCCAGTAGTATAGATGGGACAGCACTCCAGCCCCAGCATTTT.

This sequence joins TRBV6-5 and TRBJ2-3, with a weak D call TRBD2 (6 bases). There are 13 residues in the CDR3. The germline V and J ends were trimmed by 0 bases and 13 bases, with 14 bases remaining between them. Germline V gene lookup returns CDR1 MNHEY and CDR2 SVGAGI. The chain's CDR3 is CASSYSRGGGEYF. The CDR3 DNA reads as TGTGCCAGCAGTTACTCGAGGGGCGGCGGGGAGTATTTT.

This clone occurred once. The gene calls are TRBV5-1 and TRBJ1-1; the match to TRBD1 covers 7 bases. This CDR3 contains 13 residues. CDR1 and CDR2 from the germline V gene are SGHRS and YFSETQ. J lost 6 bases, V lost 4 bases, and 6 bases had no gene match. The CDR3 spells CASSPQGVAEAFF. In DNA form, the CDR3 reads TGCGCCAGCAGCCCGCAGGGGGTGGCTGAAGCTTTCTTT.

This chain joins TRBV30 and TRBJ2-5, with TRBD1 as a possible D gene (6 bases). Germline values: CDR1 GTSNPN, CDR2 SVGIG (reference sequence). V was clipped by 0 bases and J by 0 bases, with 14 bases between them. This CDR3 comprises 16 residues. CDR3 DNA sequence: TGTGCCTGGAGTGTATGGGCAGGGGCGTACCAAGAGACCCAGTACTTC. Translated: CAWSVWAGAYQETQYF. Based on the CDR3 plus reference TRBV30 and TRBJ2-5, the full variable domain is SQTIHQWPATLVQPVGSPLSLECTVEGTSNPNLYWYRQAAGRGLQLLFYSVGIGQISSEVPQNLSASRPQDRQFILSSKKLLLSDSGFYLCAWSVWAGAYQETQYFGPGTRLLVL.

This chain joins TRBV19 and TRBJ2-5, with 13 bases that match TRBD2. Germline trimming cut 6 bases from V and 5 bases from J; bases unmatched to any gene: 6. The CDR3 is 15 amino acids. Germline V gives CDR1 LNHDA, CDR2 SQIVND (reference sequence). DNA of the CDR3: TGTGCCAGTAGCCTCACTAGCGGGAGGGCTGAGACCCAGTACTTC. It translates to CASSLTSGRAETQYF.

The CDR3 region is CASSLVYTGELFF. For the CDR3, the DNA is TGTGCCAGCAGCTTAGTCTACACCGGGGAGCTGTTTTTT. The V call is TRBV11-2, the J call TRBJ2-2, with D hard to call. V was shortened by 1 base and J by 3 bases, with 3 bases between the two germline ends. CDR3 length: 13 residues. CDR1 is SGHAT and CDR2 is FQNNGV in the germline V gene.

For the CDR3, the DNA is TGTGCCAGCAGTTTATTTGCGGGAGGAAATCAGCCCCAGCATTTT. Protein sequence: CASSLFAGGNQPQHF. The rearrangement joins TRBV27 to TRBJ1-5; D ambiguous. Trimming left V 1 base short and J 4 bases short, with 11 bases between. CDR3 length equals 15 residues. Germline CDR1 MNHEY, CDR2 SMNVEV (reference sequence).